This T cell receptor beta chain appears in the sequencing data of a study of chemoradiotherapy in HPV16-positive cancers. Study summary: Candidate HPV-specific T-cell clones and common TCR motifs came from functional assays in a couple of HPV16-positive patients. Study results and caveats: HPV-responsive T-cell expansion during chemoradiotherapy was linked to improved recurrence-free survival in HPV16-positive patients. HPV-specific T cells were functionally defined from only a couple of HPV16-positive patients. During treatment, candidate HPV-specific clones and E7-related motifs expanded in tumor.

The repertoire was sequenced with immunoSEQ multiplex PCR; TCRdb's copy has only in-frame clones and lacks some. The repertoire holds a few thousand clones, with around 76% as singletons. As concerns this clone: What it recognizes is unknown.

This CDR3 spans 15 amino acids. Trimming removed 5 bases at V and 3 bases at J, with 16 bases between. CDR1 and CDR2 (germline): MDHEN, SYDVKM. Sequenced material: tumor tissue, taken from a patient who underwent chemoradiotherapy. The sequence derives from a human donor with HPV-associated anogenital cancer. The chain employs TRBV28 and TRBJ1-2, with a weak D call TRBD1 (5 bases). CDR3 DNA: TGTGCCAGCAGTCACGGGGGGACGGTGGACTATGGCTACACCTTC. It is translated as CASSHGGTVDYGYTF.